The 2 T cell receptor beta chains below were found in one sample sequenced in a study of CD8+ T cells in alopecia areata. The sequencing template was cDNA reverse transcribed from extracted RNA. Profiled with immunoSEQ multiplex PCR; TCRdb holds only in-frame clones, not every one. The sample contains more than 100,000 clones, 50% to 55% of which appear only once. Treatment reported: oral pan-JAK inhibitor, 5-10 mg twice daily. Specimen: CD4+ T cells sorted from blood, collected at week 4, from a patient treated with tofacitinib. The receptor source for this set is a human donor with alopecia areata.

CDR3 sequence reads: CAWRGQINTEAFF. The CDR3, as DNA: TGTGCCTGGCGGGGACAGATAAACACTGAAGCTTTCTTT. This chain uses TRBV30 with TRBJ1-1, with 7 bases lining up with TRBD1. Germline V lookup: CDR1 GTSNPN, CDR2 SVGIG (reference sequence). J was trimmed by 2 bases and V by 5 bases; bases with no gene match: 5. The CDR3 totals 13 residues.

This clone was picked up a small number of times. A read error may account for a junction end that differs from germline. This rearrangement joins TRBV4-2 to TRBJ1-2; D is undetermined. The germline CDR1 and CDR2 sequences are LGHNA and YNFKEQ. This CDR3 region has 12 residues. Here the CDR3 DNA reads TGTGCCAGCAGCGAAAGGGAGACGGTACCTACTTTC. Its translation is CASSERETVPTF.